This TCR beta chain was observed in a study of blood T cells in healthy people across ages. Regarding the study as a whole: It was the long-lived donors that had more naive CD4+ cells and higher diversity than aged donors. In the absence of known donor CMV status, changes in expanded clonotypes were possibly confounded. With naive T cell percentage, TCR beta diversity showed a strong correlation.

Alongside a J-beta primer mix, a sample-barcoded 5' primer served in a second PCR lasting about 7 to 12 cycles. Every cDNA was tagged by a template-switch adaptor with 12 random nucleotides. Each CDR3 protein is one row after TCRdb ran MiXCR on the 5' RACE reads. The data show about 700,000 distinct CDR3 sequences, about 32% seen once. This clonotype was detected many times. Its antigen is as yet unknown. With a much larger clone just one base away, this may be a read error. Germline assignment: CDR1 KGHSH and CDR2 LQKENI. The CDR3 runs to 12 residues. The source of this sequence is a woman aged 80 or over in good health. The sequenced sample was blood. The rearrangement uses TRBV18 and TRBJ2-1, with D perhaps TRBD2 (5 bases). The DNA end is a closer match to TRBJ2-7, so the J assignment may be wrong. The CDR3: CASSLDYNEQYF. CDR3 nucleotide sequence: TGTGCCAGCTCACTTGACTACAATGAGCAGTACTTC.